Included here is one T cell receptor (beta chain) sequence, with context. The antigen is not known. These data belong to a study of cytomegalovirus exposure and HLA in healthy donors. Whole-study findings and limits: It was taken for granted in presence/absence analyses that sequencing depth across donors was roughly uniform. Researchers reported that a few CMV-associated chains were confirmed in vitro as CMV antigen-specific.

The CDR3 covers 14 residues. Germline assignment: CDR1 SNHLY and CDR2 FYNNEI. The V end was cut by 4 bases, the J end by 9 bases, with 13 bases between. PCR employed 60 Vbeta and 13 Jbeta primers. Produced via immunoSEQ multiplex PCR; TCRdb's table is partial and in-frame only. The sample carries more than 150,000 clones, roughly 75% recorded once. In nominal health when sampled, donors likely had unrecorded immune exposures nonetheless. The sample was PBMCs. The receptor was derived from a woman in her 40s in good health and CMV-seropositive. The V and J genes are TRBV2 and TRBJ1-6, with D perhaps TRBD1 (6 bases). The CDR3 DNA follows: TGTGCCAGCAGTGCCGGAACAGGGAGTTCACCCCTCCACTTT. The encoded protein is CASSAGTGSSPLHF.